These T cell receptor beta chains were read from a single sample in a study of shared clonotypes between healthy human individuals. Measured with immunoSEQ multiplex PCR; TCRdb has only the in-frame clones, and not every one. Here the sample spans around 940,000 clones, 76% being singletons. Sequencing was done on a sample of memory CD4+ T cells sorted from blood. The source is a man aged 18 to 30 in good health. Each CDR3 is given with its conserved first and last residue. The order of the fields is D gene, V gene, J gene, CDR3 DNA, CDR3 protein. The D gene is left open where the match is weak.

>.|TRBV10-1|TRBJ2-3
TGCGCCAGCCTCTACCAGTACGGGACAAAAAATACGCAGTATTTT
CASLYQYGTKNTQYF
>TRBD1|TRBV5-4|TRBJ2-7
TGTGCCAGCAGCTTGGGACAGGGGCCAAGCTACGAGCAGTACTTC
CASSLGQGPSYEQYF
>TRBD1|TRBV30|TRBJ2-5
TGTGCCTGGAGGGGACAGTCCCAAGAGACCCAGTACTTC
CAWRGQSQETQYF
>.|TRBV4-1|TRBJ1-3
TGCGCCAGCAGCCAAACACTACAGAGCTCTGGAAACACCATATATTTT
CASSQTLQSSGNTIYF
>.|TRBV7-2|TRBJ2-2
TGTGCCAGCAGCTTAGGTCCGCTGGCAGGGAAGGGGACCGGGGAGCTGTTTTTT
CASSLGPLAGKGTGELFF
>.|TRBV7-2|TRBJ1-3
TGTGCCAGCAGCTTCGACTGGAGCTCTGGAAACACCATATATTTT
CASSFDWSSGNTIYF
>.|TRBV2|TRBJ2-7
TGTGCCAGCAGACTAGGGAGTCAGCAGTACTTC
CASRLGSQQYF
>.|TRBV18|TRBJ1-5
TGTGCCAGCTCAGATTCAGGACAGCCCCAGCATTTT
CASSDSGQPQHF
>.|TRBV5-1|TRBJ2-2
TGCGCCAGCAGCTTGGTTCCAGGGTCGGTCACCGGGGAGCTGTTTTTT
CASSLVPGSVTGELFF
>TRBD1|TRBV15|TRBJ1-5
TGTGCCACCAGCAGAGGCCGCGACAGGGGTGGCAATCAGCCCCAGCATTTT
CATSRGRDRGGNQPQHF
>TRBD1|TRBV25-1|TRBJ1-5
TGTGCCAGCAGTGCCCCCGCGGACAGGGAAAATCAGCCCCAGCATTTT
CASSAPADRENQPQHF